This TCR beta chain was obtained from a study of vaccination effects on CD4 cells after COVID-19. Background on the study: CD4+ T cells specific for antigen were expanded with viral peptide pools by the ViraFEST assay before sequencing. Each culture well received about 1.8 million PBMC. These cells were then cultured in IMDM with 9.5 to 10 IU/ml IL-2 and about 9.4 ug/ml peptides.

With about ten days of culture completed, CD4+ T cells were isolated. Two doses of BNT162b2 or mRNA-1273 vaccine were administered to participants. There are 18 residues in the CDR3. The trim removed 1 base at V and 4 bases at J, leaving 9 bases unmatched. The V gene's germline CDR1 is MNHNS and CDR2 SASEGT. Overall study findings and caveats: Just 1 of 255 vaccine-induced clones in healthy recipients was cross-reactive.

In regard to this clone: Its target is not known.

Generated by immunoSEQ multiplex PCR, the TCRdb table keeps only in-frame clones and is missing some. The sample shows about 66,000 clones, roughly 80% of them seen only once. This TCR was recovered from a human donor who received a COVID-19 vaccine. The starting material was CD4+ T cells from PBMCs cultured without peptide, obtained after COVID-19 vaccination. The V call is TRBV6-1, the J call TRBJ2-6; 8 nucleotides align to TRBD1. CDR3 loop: CASSEGRGPIFGANVLTF. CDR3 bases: TGTGCCAGCAGTGAAGGCAGGGGGCCCATCTTCGGGGCCAACGTCCTGACTTTC.